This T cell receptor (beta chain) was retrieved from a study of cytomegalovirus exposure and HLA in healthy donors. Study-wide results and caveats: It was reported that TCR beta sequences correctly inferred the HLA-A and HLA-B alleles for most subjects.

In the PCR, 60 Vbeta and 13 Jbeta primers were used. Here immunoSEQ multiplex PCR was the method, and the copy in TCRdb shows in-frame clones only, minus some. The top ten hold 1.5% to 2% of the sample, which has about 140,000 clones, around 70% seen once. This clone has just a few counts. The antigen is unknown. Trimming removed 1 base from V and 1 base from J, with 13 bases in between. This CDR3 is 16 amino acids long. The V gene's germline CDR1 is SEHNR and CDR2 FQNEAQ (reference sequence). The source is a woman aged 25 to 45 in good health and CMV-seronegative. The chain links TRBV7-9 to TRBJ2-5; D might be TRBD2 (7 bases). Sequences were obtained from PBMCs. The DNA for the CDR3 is TGTGCCAGCAGCTTAGGCAGGGGAGGGGTCCAAGAGACCCAGTACTTC. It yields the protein CASSLGRGGVQETQYF.